A single sample is the source of the 21 T cell receptor beta chains below, sequenced in a study of identical twins. TCRdb re-analysed the 5' RACE reads in MiXCR, keeping a single row per CDR3 protein. The sample contains about 190,000 distinct CDR3 sequences, approximately 15% of which appear only once. These records were also assigned to another study, of T cells expressing NK-cell markers.

Sequences were obtained from CD8+ T cells sorted from blood. The receptors stem from a woman aged 18 to 35 in good health.

In this sample, this clonotype turned up a few times. V is TRBV29-1 and J is TRBJ2-1; 15 nucleotides line up with TRBD2. The germline CDR1 and CDR2 sequences are SQVTM and ANQGSEA. The CDR3 has 15 amino acids. J lost 7 bases, V lost 5 bases, and 6 bases had no gene match. In nucleotides, the CDR3 is TGCAGCGTTTCTGGACTAGCGGGGGGGCCGAATGAGCAGTTCTTC. This sequence encodes CSVSGLAGGPNEQFF.

This clonotype was detected a few times. This CDR3 reads CASSFVGGNQPQHF. The CDR3 DNA sequence: TGTGCCAGCAGTTTCGTAGGGGGTAATCAGCCCCAGCATTTT. The V gene is TRBV12-3 or TRBV12-4, the J gene TRBJ1-5; a weak D match, TRBD1 (6 bases). The V and J ends lost 3 bases and 4 bases respectively, with 10 bases between them. The CDR3 is 14 amino acids.

This clonotype has just a few counts. This rearrangement joins TRBV20-1 to TRBJ2-1, with 8 bases that match TRBD2. Unmatched junction bases numbered 5, after V lost 3 bases and J lost 10 bases. Germline V gives CDR1 DFQATT, CDR2 SNEGSKA (reference sequence). This CDR3 region has 12 residues. The CDR3 bases are TGCAGTGCTAGCGGGGGGGCAGGAGAGCAGTTCTTC. It codes for CSASGGAGEQFF.

A few counts support this clonotype. The germline gene is not matched at one end of the junction; a read error may be the cause. The CDR3 reads CSARVRGSEAFF. CDR3 DNA sequence: TGCAGTGCCAGAGTAAGGGGAAGTGAAGCTTTCTTT. This chain uses TRBV20-1 with TRBJ1-1; D may be TRBD1 (5 bases). The CDR3 is 12 residues long. The germline CDR1 and CDR2 sequences are DFQATT and SNEGSKA (reference sequence).

This sequence joins TRBV29-1 and TRBJ2-2; 9 bases are a match to TRBD1. The CDR3 covers 15 residues. The ends lost 4 bases at V and 4 bases at J; junction bases unmatched: 7. Germline CDR1 reads SQVTM; CDR2 reads ANQGSEA. The CDR3 here is CSVGGTGRSTGELFF. The CDR3 DNA is TGCAGCGTTGGGGGGACAGGGAGGAGCACCGGGGAGCTGTTTTTT.

The chain links TRBV5-1 to TRBJ2-1; 7 bases agree with TRBD2. This CDR3 spans 17 amino acids. V lost 4 bases to trimming and J lost 6 bases; unmatched junction nucleotides: 16. Germline loops: CDR1 SGHRS, CDR2 YFSETQ. CDR3 in amino acids: CASSQNGGGAVSNEQFF. The CDR3 DNA reads as TGCGCCAGCAGCCAAAACGGCGGGGGAGCGGTAAGCAATGAGCAGTTCTTC.

This clonotype was seen ten or more times. The chain is built from TRBV29-1 and TRBJ1-5, with TRBD1 matching over 8 bases. The trim removed 4 bases at V and 0 bases at J, leaving 2 bases unmatched. CDR1 and CDR2 (germline): SQVTM, ANQGSEA. The CDR3 has 14 amino acids. The CDR3 coding sequence is TGCAGCGTTGGGACAGGGTATAGCAATCAGCCCCAGCATTTT. Its protein product is CSVGTGYSNQPQHF. The variable domain in full, completed from reference TRBV29-1 and TRBJ1-5, reads SAVISQKPSRDICQRGTSLTIQCQVDSQVTMMFWYRQQPGQSLTLIATANQGSEATYESGFVIDKFPISRPNLTFSTLTVSNMSPEDSSIYLCSVGTGYSNQPQHFGDGTRLSIL.

This clonotype has more than one count but fewer than ten. The V gene is TRBV12-3 or TRBV12-4, the J gene TRBJ1-1; 7 bases agree with TRBD1. This CDR3 region has 14 residues. The V gene end was trimmed by 6 bases and the J gene end by 1 base; junction bases not matched to a gene: 5. This CDR3 is CASRNRGGNTEAFF. In DNA, the CDR3 is TGTGCCAGCAGGAACAGGGGCGGGAACACTGAAGCTTTCTTT.

This clonotype was counted between two and nine times. The rearrangement uses TRBV20-1 and TRBJ2-5; a weak D match, TRBD2 (5 bases). With 7 bases removed from V and 1 base from J, the gap between germline ends came to 13 bases. Germline CDR1 DFQATT, CDR2 SNEGSKA (reference sequence). The CDR3 is made up of 13 amino acids. The CDR3 loop is CSVASNGQETQYF. The CDR3, as DNA: TGCAGTGTGGCTAGCAATGGCCAAGAGACCCAGTACTTC.

Here the CDR3 DNA reads TGTGCCAGCAGTTACTCCTCCCTAGCGGGGATCAATGAGCAGTTCTTC. It is translated as CASSYSSLAGINEQFF. The chain joins TRBV6-5 to TRBJ2-1; 9 bases line up with TRBD2. The junction had 6 bases not matched to a gene; V was cut back by 0 bases and J by 6 bases. The CDR3 runs 16 residues. From germline, CDR1 is MNHEY and CDR2 SVGAGI.

Turning to this clonotype: A read error may explain this, as a much larger clone is one base away. V is TRBV12-3 or TRBV12-4 and J is TRBJ2-7, with D unresolved. This CDR3 has 12 amino acids. In nucleotides, the CDR3 is TGTGCCACCAGTCAAGAGTTCCACGAGCAGTACTTC. It specifies CATSQEFHEQYF.

This clonotype was counted only a few times. The chain carries TRBV6-5 and TRBJ1-1; maybe TRBD1 (6 bases). Germline V gene lookup returns CDR1 MNHEY and CDR2 SVGAGI. The germline V and J ends were trimmed by 2 bases and 1 base, with 11 bases remaining between them. CDR3 size: 15 residues. In nucleotides, the CDR3 is TGTGCCAGCAGTTACCAGGGCAGGGGGAACACTGAAGCTTTCTTT. This gives the protein CASSYQGRGNTEAFF.

J is TRBJ2-1 and V is TRBV6-5; 11 bases align to TRBD2. This CDR3 has 15 amino acids. CDR1 is MNHEY and CDR2 is SVGAGI in the germline V gene. J was trimmed by 5 bases and V by 4 bases; bases with no gene match: 4. The CDR3 sequence is CASSFLAGGNNEQFF. The DNA of the CDR3 is TGTGCCAGCAGTTTCCTAGCGGGAGGTAACAATGAGCAGTTCTTC.

The J gene is TRBJ2-3, the V gene TRBV5-1; the match to TRBD1 covers 8 bases. From germline, CDR1 is SGHRS and CDR2 YFSETQ. This CDR3 has 19 amino acids. The trim removed 6 bases at V and 6 bases at J, leaving 24 bases unmatched. The CDR3 spells CASTWGPQGRTGHMDTQYF. CDR3 DNA: TGCGCCAGCACTTGGGGACCGCAAGGCCGGACAGGGCATATGGATACGCAGTATTTT.

The genes are TRBV12-3 or TRBV12-4 and TRBJ2-1; 11 bases are a match to TRBD2. The CDR3 is made up of 15 amino acids. J was trimmed by 6 bases and V by 5 bases; bases with no gene match: 6. CDR3 protein: CASSPTSGRGNEQFF. For the CDR3, the DNA is TGTGCCAGCAGTCCCACTAGCGGGAGAGGCAATGAGCAGTTCTTC.

This clonotype was counted a few times. The V gene is TRBV7-9, the J gene TRBJ2-7; D is possibly TRBD2 (5 bases). Germline V gene sequence: CDR1 SEHNR, CDR2 FQNEAQ (reference sequence). Deletions cut 5 bases from V and 5 bases from J, with 19 bases between. The CDR3 length is 15 residues. The CDR3 coding sequence is TGTGCCAGCAGCCTTAATCTCGGGGAAAGAGACGAGCAGTACTTC. Its protein product is CASSLNLGERDEQYF.

This clonotype was seen many times. The chain couples TRBV3-1 to TRBJ2-1; 14 bases fit TRBD2. This CDR3 contains 16 residues. Looked up from germline, CDR1 is LGHDT and CDR2 is YNNKEL (reference sequence). Unmatched junction bases numbered 0, after V lost 1 base and J lost 4 bases. The DNA of the CDR3 is TGTGCCAGCAGCCAAGGACTAGCGGGAGGGTACAATGAGCAGTTCTTC. Its protein product is CASSQGLAGGYNEQFF.

Only a few counts were recorded for this clonotype. The rearrangement links TRBV3-1 to TRBJ2-1, with TRBD2 matching over 12 bases. The CDR3 is 16 residues long. The V and J ends lost 1 base and 10 bases, in that order; junction bases with no gene match: 8. CDR1 is LGHDT, CDR2 YNNKEL, per germline (reference sequence). CDR3: CASSQVPSGGAGEQFF. The CDR3, as DNA: TGTGCCAGCAGCCAAGTCCCTAGCGGGGGGGCCGGAGAGCAGTTCTTC.

This clonotype turned up a few times. The rearrangement joins TRBV7-9 to TRBJ2-3; tentative D call: TRBD1 (6 bases). V lost 5 bases to trimming and J lost 4 bases, with 10 bases between them. CDR1 is SEHNR and CDR2 is FQNEAQ in the germline V gene (reference sequence). This CDR3 spans 13 amino acids. The CDR3 region is CASSADSSDTQYF. CDR3 bases: TGTGCCAGCAGCGCGGACAGTTCAGATACGCAGTATTTT. Using reference TRBV7-9 and TRBJ2-3 for the parts outside the CDR3, the full variable domain is DTGVSQNPRHKITKRGQNVTFRCDPISEHNRLYWYRQTLGQGPEFLTYFQNEAQLEKSRLLSDRFSAERPKGSFSTLEIQRTEQGDSAMYLCASSADSSDTQYFGPGTRLTVL.

The rearrangement uses TRBV30 and TRBJ2-1; 10 bases agree with TRBD1. V was clipped by 2 bases and J by 8 bases; unmatched bases: 9. This CDR3 is 15 amino acids long. The germline V gene has CDR1 GTSNPN and CDR2 SVGIG (reference sequence). The CDR3 spells CAWSMTGGKWDEQFF. For the CDR3, the DNA is TGTGCCTGGAGTATGACAGGGGGCAAGTGGGATGAGCAGTTCTTC.

This clonotype was picked up a small number of times. The V and J genes are TRBV11-2 and TRBJ2-4; D possibly corresponds to TRBD2 (7 bases). CDR1 SGHAT and CDR2 FQNNGV come from the germline V gene. This CDR3 has 14 residues. The ends were cut back, 0 bases at V and 10 bases at J, with 13 bases in the middle. The CDR3 DNA follows: TGTGCCAGCAGCTTAGAAGCAGGGGAGGGGATTCAGTACTTC. Translated, it gives CASSLEAGEGIQYF.